This entry is about one T cell receptor (beta chain). The antigen is not known. TCRdb's copy holds only in-frame clones and misses some; the assay was immunoSEQ multiplex PCR. The sample comprises about 360,000 clones, just over 85% of which are singletons, and under 0.9% rests with the top ten. This specimen belongs to a study of cytomegalovirus exposure and HLA in healthy donors. On the study more broadly: The 120 validation repertoires and the approximately 670 first-cohort repertoires shared a platform, a later analysis reported.

The study, taken as a whole, reports: Subsequent analysis found a tendency for first-cohort TCR clusters to co-occur within the 120 or so validation repertoires.

The study drew the donors from its approximately 110-subject validation cohort, separate from the approximately 700-subject first cohort. Losses at the gene ends were 4 bases for V and 4 bases for J; bases not matched to a gene: 9. The germline CDR1 and CDR2 sequences are MNHEY and SMNVEV (reference sequence). The CDR3 consists of 15 residues. The rearrangement joins TRBV27 to TRBJ1-2; 7 bases are a match to TRBD1. Sample: PBMCs. The receptor was derived from a woman between 18 and 30 years old in good health and CMV-seronegative. CDR3 sequence: CASSSPGQRFYGYTF. In DNA form, the CDR3 reads TGTGCCAGCAGTTCCCCGGGACAGCGCTTCTATGGCTACACCTTC.